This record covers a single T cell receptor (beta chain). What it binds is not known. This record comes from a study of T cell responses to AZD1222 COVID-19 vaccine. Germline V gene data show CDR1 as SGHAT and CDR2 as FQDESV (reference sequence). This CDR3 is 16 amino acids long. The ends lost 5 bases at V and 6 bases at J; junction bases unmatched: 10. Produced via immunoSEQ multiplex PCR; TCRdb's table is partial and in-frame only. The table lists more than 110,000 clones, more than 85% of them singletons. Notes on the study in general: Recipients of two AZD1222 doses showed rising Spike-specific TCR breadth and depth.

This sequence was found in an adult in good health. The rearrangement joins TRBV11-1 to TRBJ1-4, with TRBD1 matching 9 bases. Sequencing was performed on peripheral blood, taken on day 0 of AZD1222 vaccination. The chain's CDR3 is CASSSRTGDAYEKLFF. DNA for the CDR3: TGTGCCAGCAGCAGCCGGACAGGGGACGCCTATGAAAAACTGTTTTTT.